This paragraph covers one T cell receptor beta chain sequence. Trimming shortened V by 6 bases and J by 6 bases, and 14 bases separated the two germline ends. The V gene's germline CDR1 is ENHRY and CDR2 SYGVKD. The CDR3 runs 13 residues. These data are taken from a study of patients and donors after allogeneic stem cell transplantation. TCRdb used MiXCR to reprocess the RT-PCR reads, holding one entry per CDR3 protein. Of about 400,000 distinct CDR3 sequences listed, about a sixth are singletons. V usage is TRBV10-3 and J usage is TRBJ1-1, with D unclear. The source material was blood, either unsorted or a sorted T cell fraction (not recorded which). This TCR was sampled from a human donor who was either an allogeneic HSCT recipient or a stem cell or donor lymphocyte infusion donor (not recorded which). It is not recorded whose cells these are; they may come from a transplant donor. In DNA form, the CDR3 reads TGTGCCATCAGGGGCCTACAGTGCGCTGAAGCTTTCTTT. Translated: CAIRGLQCAEAFF.